Shown below are 21 T cell receptor beta chains from a single sample sequenced in a study of shared clonotypes between healthy human individuals. TCRdb's table, derived via immunoSEQ multiplex PCR, lists solely in-frame clones and lacks some. The data contain about 1.1 million clones, around three quarters of them singletons. Sequencing was done on a sample of memory CD4+ T cells from PBMCs. Subset specified: CD45RA-negative fraction. Source of these receptors: a man aged 18 to 30 in good health. Some clones in this sample may be carry-over from other donors' samples.

Turning to this clone: The junction shows a germline mismatch at one end, possibly a read error. This sequence joins TRBV7-2 and TRBJ2-3, with D unresolved. The germline CDR1 and CDR2 sequences are SGHTA and FQGNSA. The CDR3 length is 12 residues. The CDR3 region has the DNA TGTGCCAGCAGCGATAGCACAGATACGCAGTATTTC. It translates to CASSDSTDTQYF.

The CDR3 DNA sequence: TGTGCCAGCAGCTTACTGAACGGGAGAGGCCCAGATACGCAGTATTTT. Translating it yields CASSLLNGRGPDTQYF. The chain has TRBV7-6 and TRBJ2-3; possibly TRBD2 for D (6 bases). Germline V CDR1 and CDR2: SGHVS, FNYEAQ. This CDR3 contains 16 residues. V lost 2 bases and J lost 4, with 16 bases in between.

This clone was seen only a few times. The chain uses TRBV5-4 and TRBJ2-5; 7 bases match TRBD1. This CDR3 is built from 16 residues. The germline V gene has CDR1 SGHNT and CDR2 YYREEE (reference sequence). Unmatched junction bases numbered 14, after V lost 4 bases and J lost 5 bases. CDR3 nucleotide sequence: TGTGCCAGCAGCCCCTATACCCGACAGGGATACGAGACCCAGTACTTC. Translating gives CASSPYTRQGYETQYF.

A single count supports this clone. The rearrangement links TRBV5-1 to TRBJ1-1; 8 bases map to TRBD1. This CDR3 comprises 14 residues. Germline V gene data show CDR1 as SGHRS and CDR2 as YFSETQ. The V gene end was trimmed by 5 bases and the J gene end by 5 bases; junction bases not matched to a gene: 8. This CDR3 reads CASSVPGQGTEAFF. In DNA form, the CDR3 reads TGCGCCAGCAGTGTGCCCGGACAGGGAACTGAAGCTTTCTTT.

The chain couples TRBV5-6 to TRBJ1-2; 10 nucleotides match TRBD1. Germline CDR1 and CDR2: SGHDT and YYEEEE. V dropped 4 bases and J dropped 6; count of bases not matched to a gene: 6. The CDR3 contains 14 residues. CDR3 in amino acids: CASSPGQGSDGYTF. CDR3 in DNA: TGTGCCAGCAGCCCGGGACAGGGGAGCGATGGCTACACCTTC.

This clone was seen a handful of times. This chain connects TRBV7-9 to TRBJ2-1, with 9 nucleotides matching TRBD2. Per the germline V gene, CDR1 is SEHNR and CDR2 is FQNEAQ (reference sequence). V was clipped by 2 bases and J by 6 bases; unmatched bases: 5. This CDR3 spans 15 amino acids. CDR3 loop: CASSLRLADSNEQFF. The CDR3 DNA follows: TGTGCCAGCAGCTTACGACTAGCGGACTCCAATGAGCAGTTCTTC.

The chain couples TRBV27 to TRBJ2-1; TRBD1 agrees at 12 bases. Unmatched junction bases numbered 7, after V lost 6 bases and J lost 7 bases. The CDR3 covers 15 residues. Germline V gene lookup returns CDR1 MNHEY and CDR2 SMNVEV (reference sequence). CDR3 protein: CASRGQGAQFNEQFF. For the CDR3, the DNA is TGTGCCAGCAGGGGACAGGGGGCGCAGTTTAATGAGCAGTTCTTC.

The CDR3: CASSLGLQDLYGYTF. For the CDR3, the DNA is TGCGCCAGCAGCTTGGGATTACAAGACCTCTATGGCTACACCTTC. The chain links TRBV5-1 to TRBJ1-2, with no clear D. Trimming took off 0 bases at V and 4 bases at J, with 13 bases between the two ends. The CDR3 is 15 amino acids. The V gene's germline CDR1 is SGHRS and CDR2 YFSETQ.

V usage is TRBV18 and J usage is TRBJ1-4; 8 bases map to TRBD1. The germline V gene encodes CDR1 KGHSH and CDR2 LQKENI. Unmatched junction bases numbered 3, after V lost 3 bases and J lost 3 bases. This CDR3 comprises 15 residues. CDR3 in amino acids: CASSPGTGPNEKLFF. The CDR3 DNA follows: TGTGCCAGCTCACCCGGGACAGGACCTAATGAAAAACTGTTTTTT.

Comments on this clone: This likely stems from a read error, as it lies one base from a far larger clone. The CDR3 does not end in the conserved phenylalanine or tryptophan, so this is likely a read error. V gene TRBV30 combines with J gene TRBJ1-3; D remains ambiguous. The CDR3 sequence is 14 residues long. Trimming left V 6 bases short and J 0 bases short, with 12 bases between. Germline V gene lookup returns CDR1 GTSNPN and CDR2 SVGIG (reference sequence). The CDR3 sequence: CACPFGSSGNTIYL. CDR3 DNA sequence: TGTGCCTGCCCCTTCGGGAGCTCTGGAAACACCATATATCTT.

Comments on this clone: Its ends do not fully match the called genes, so a read error is possible. The rearrangement uses TRBV19 and TRBJ2-5, with TRBD1 matching 10 bases. The CDR3 covers 13 residues. Looked up from germline, CDR1 is LNHDA and CDR2 is SQIVND (reference sequence). The CDR3 nucleotides read TGTACCAGTAGTGCGGGACAGGGGAAGACCCAGTACTTC. It specifies CTSSAGQGKTQYF. Full variable domain (missing parts from reference TRBV19 and TRBJ2-5): DGGITQSPKYLFRKEGQNVTLSCEQNLNHDAMYWYRQDPGQGLRLIYYSQIVNDFQKGDIAEGYSVSREKKESFPLTVTSAQKNPTAFYLCTSSAGQGKTQYFGPGTRLLVL.

This sequence joins TRBV19 and TRBJ2-3; 12 bases agree with TRBD2. CDR3 size: 16 residues. V lost 1 base and J lost 1; bases outside the gene matches: 0. Germline CDR1 LNHDA, CDR2 SQIVND (reference sequence). The CDR3 DNA is TGTGCCAGTAGTATAGGGACTAGCGGGGGCACAGATACGCAGTATTTT. Translation: CASSIGTSGGTDTQYF.

The V gene is TRBV19, the J gene TRBJ2-7; a possible D gene is TRBD1 (6 bases). The ends were cut back, 4 bases at V and 0 bases at J, with 16 bases in the middle. The germline V gene encodes CDR1 LNHDA and CDR2 SQIVND (reference sequence). This CDR3 contains 16 residues. CDR3 region: CASSNFHRATSYEQYF. DNA for the CDR3: TGTGCCAGTAGTAACTTCCACAGGGCCACCTCCTACGAGCAGTACTTC.

CDR3 nucleotide sequence: TGTGCCAGCAGTGCGCCCCAAGGCTCTAGAGGGGTGAACACTGAAGCTTTCTTT. Translated, it gives CASSAPQGSRGVNTEAFF. The genes are TRBV25-1 and TRBJ1-1; TRBD1 is a possible D gene (5 bases). Trimming shortened V by 4 bases and J by 0 bases, and 21 bases separated the two germline ends. This CDR3 region has 18 residues. CDR1 and CDR2 from the germline V gene are MGHDK and SYGVNS.

For the CDR3, the DNA is TGCACCAGCAGCCAAGAGATGAGGCGGGAGGGCCTCGATGAGCAGTTCTTC. Its protein is CTSSQEMRREGLDEQFF. This chain uses TRBV1 with TRBJ2-1; the table gives TRBD2 as D, unverified against the DNA. TRBV1 is noted as a pseudogene. The CDR3 has 17 residues.

The V and J genes are TRBV6-5 and TRBJ2-3; TRBD2 matches at 10 bases. Germline assignment: CDR1 MNHEY and CDR2 SVGAGI. V was clipped by 0 bases and J by 4 bases; unmatched bases: 4. The CDR3 consists of 16 residues. CDR3 in DNA: TGTGCCAGCAGTTACTCGCTAGCGGGGGCCGCAGATACGCAGTATTTT. Encoded protein: CASSYSLAGAADTQYF.

This sequence joins TRBV18 and TRBJ1-2, with D hard to call. The V end lost 0 bases, the J end lost 6 bases, and 17 bases lay between the germline ends. The CDR3 spans 16 residues. Germline V gene data show CDR1 as KGHSH and CDR2 as LQKENI. This CDR3 reads CASSPPFDLGIHGYTF. Written as DNA, the CDR3 is TGTGCCAGCTCACCACCGTTCGATTTAGGGATCCATGGCTACACCTTC.

In its sample, this clone was seen many times. This chain connects TRBV27 to TRBJ1-2; D might be TRBD1 (6 bases). V shed 4 bases and J shed 5 bases, with 20 bases lying between them. The CDR3 consists of 16 residues. Germline CDR1 is MNHEY and CDR2 is SMNVEV (reference sequence). CDR3 protein: CASSSLTGARVYGYTF. DNA for the CDR3: TGTGCCAGCAGTTCCCTCACGGGGGCGCGAGTTTATGGCTACACCTTC.

The chain is built from TRBV28 and TRBJ1-1, with D uncertain. Per the germline V gene, CDR1 is MDHEN and CDR2 is SYDVKM. V was clipped by 2 bases and J by 5 bases, with 15 bases between them. CDR3 length: 15 residues. The CDR3 sequence: CASSLPRTVVTEAFF. The CDR3 nucleotides read TGTGCCAGCAGTTTACCCCGGACTGTGGTGACTGAAGCTTTCTTT.

Comments on this clone: Other DNA sequences in the same sample also yield this CDR3. This sequence joins TRBV5-6 and TRBJ1-2, with 8 nucleotides matching TRBD1. The CDR3 consists of 14 residues. The junction had 3 bases not matched to a gene; V was cut back by 1 base and J by 4 bases. Germline values: CDR1 SGHDT, CDR2 YYEEEE. The CDR3 DNA sequence: TGTGCCAGCAGCTTGCAGGGGGCAGGCTATGGCTACACCTTC. This translates into CASSLQGAGYGYTF.

The chain links TRBV11-2 to TRBJ2-7; tentative D call: TRBD1 (6 bases). From germline, CDR1 is SGHAT and CDR2 FQNNGV. The CDR3 length is 13 residues. Trimming cost V 3 bases and J 2 bases, with 8 bases left between them. As DNA, the CDR3 is TGTGCCAGCAGCTTGACAGGTACCTACGAGCAGTACTTC. Protein product: CASSLTGTYEQYF.